This entry describes one TCR beta chain. Clones were read by immunoSEQ multiplex PCR, and TCRdb kept only the in-frame ones, dropping some. The sample has 200,000 to 250,000 clones; about 80% are singletons. The data originate from a study of blood T cell repertoires in COVID-19. As for the study in general: Sites across the United States, Italy and Spain contributed samples from acute and convalescent COVID-19. The analysed material was cDNA or gDNA that came from T cells, B-cell-depleted T cells, or PBMCs.

The CDR3 consists of 14 residues. V shed 7 bases, J shed 7 bases, and the junction held 13 bases outside the gene matches. Germline V lookup: CDR1 SGHRS, CDR2 YFSETQ. Participant ages covered about 18 to 95 years across about 25 US areas. The TCR was taken from a man between 60 and 75 years old who had recovered from COVID-19. Sequencing used PBMCs or T cells enriched from blood (not recorded which). The chain has TRBV5-1 and TRBJ2-7; 8 bases fit TRBD1. The CDR3 DNA reads TGCGCCAGCCGTCCCGGGACAGGTCTTTGGGAGCAGTACTTC. Residues: CASRPGTGLWEQYF. Full variable domain (missing parts from reference TRBV5-1 and TRBJ2-7): KAGVTQTPRYLIKTRGQQVTLSCSPISGHRSVSWYQQTPGQGLQFLFEYFSETQRNKGNFPGRFSGRQFSNSRSEMNVSTLELGDSALYLCASRPGTGLWEQYFGPGTRLTVT.